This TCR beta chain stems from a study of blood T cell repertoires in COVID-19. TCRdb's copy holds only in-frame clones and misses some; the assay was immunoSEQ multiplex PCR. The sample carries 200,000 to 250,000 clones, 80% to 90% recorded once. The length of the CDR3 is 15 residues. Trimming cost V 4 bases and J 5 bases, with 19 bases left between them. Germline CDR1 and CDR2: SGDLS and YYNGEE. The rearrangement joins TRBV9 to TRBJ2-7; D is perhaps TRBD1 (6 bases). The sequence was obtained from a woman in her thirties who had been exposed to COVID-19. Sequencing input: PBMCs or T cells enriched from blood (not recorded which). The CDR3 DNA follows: TGTGCCAGCAGCATGGCGACAGGACCGTCCGACGAGCAGTACTTC. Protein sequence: CASSMATGPSDEQYF.